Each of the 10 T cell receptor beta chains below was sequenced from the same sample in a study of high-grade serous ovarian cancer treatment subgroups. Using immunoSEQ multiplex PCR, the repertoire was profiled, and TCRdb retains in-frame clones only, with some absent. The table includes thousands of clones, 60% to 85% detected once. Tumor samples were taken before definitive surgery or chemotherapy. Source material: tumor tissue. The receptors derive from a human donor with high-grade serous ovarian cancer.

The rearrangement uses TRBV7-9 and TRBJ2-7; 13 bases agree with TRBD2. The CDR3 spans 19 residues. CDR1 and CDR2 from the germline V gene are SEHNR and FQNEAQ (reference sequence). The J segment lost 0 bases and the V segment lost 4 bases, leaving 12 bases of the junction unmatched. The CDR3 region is CASSSLPGLAGSSSYEQYF. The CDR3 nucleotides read TGTGCCAGCAGCTCCTTACCGGGACTAGCGGGATCGAGCTCCTACGAGCAGTACTTC.

The CDR3 region has the DNA TGTGCCAGCGGGACCGCATTAGGAGGCTACACCTTC. It translates to CASGTALGGYTF. The chain recombines TRBV27 with TRBJ1-2; possible D gene TRBD1, 5 bases. Trimming shortened V by 8 bases and J by 8 bases, and 15 bases separated the two germline ends. The CDR3 consists of 12 residues. From germline, CDR1 is MNHEY and CDR2 SMNVEV (reference sequence).

CDR3 amino acids: CASPPGRKGANFGTEAFF. The CDR3 DNA reads TGTGCCAGCCCTCCCGGGAGGAAGGGGGCGAACTTTGGCACTGAAGCTTTCTTT. The chain is built from TRBV28 and TRBJ1-1, with 7 nucleotides matching TRBD1. The CDR3 has 18 amino acids. V shed 8 bases, J shed 4 bases, and the junction held 22 bases outside the gene matches. Germline-derived CDR1 and CDR2 are MDHEN and SYDVKM.

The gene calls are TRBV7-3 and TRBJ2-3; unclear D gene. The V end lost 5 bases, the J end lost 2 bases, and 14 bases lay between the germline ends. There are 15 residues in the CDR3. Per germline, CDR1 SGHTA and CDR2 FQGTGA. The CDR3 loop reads CASSPQSLFTDTQYF. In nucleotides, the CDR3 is TGTGCCAGCAGCCCGCAGAGTCTTTTCACAGATACGCAGTATTTT.

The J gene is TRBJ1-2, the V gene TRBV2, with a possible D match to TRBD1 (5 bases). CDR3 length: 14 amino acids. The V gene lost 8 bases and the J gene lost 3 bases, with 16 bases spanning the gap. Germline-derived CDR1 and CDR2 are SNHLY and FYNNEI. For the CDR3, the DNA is TGTGCCAGCCTCCGGGACCATTTGGACTATGGCTACACCTTC. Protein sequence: CASLRDHLDYGYTF.

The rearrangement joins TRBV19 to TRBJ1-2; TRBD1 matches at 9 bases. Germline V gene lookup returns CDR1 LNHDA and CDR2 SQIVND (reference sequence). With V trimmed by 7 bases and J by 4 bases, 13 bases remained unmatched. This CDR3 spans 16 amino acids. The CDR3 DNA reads TGTGCCAGTACTCCCCTGGACAGGGGATTGGGCTATGGCTACACCTTC. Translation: CASTPLDRGLGYGYTF.

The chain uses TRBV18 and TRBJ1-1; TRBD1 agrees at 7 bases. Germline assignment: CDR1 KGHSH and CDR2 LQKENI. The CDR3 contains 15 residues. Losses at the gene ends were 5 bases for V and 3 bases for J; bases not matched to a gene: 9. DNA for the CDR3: TGTGCCAGCTCAACGTTGACAGGGATGGACACTGAAGCTTTCTTT. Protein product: CASSTLTGMDTEAFF.

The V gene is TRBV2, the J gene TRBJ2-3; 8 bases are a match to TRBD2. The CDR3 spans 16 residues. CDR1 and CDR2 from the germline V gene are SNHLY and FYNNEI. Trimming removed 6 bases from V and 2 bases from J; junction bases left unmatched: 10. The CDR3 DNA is TGTGCCAGCAGGCCCCGGGGACTAGAGGTCACAGATACGCAGTATTTT. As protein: CASRPRGLEVTDTQYF.

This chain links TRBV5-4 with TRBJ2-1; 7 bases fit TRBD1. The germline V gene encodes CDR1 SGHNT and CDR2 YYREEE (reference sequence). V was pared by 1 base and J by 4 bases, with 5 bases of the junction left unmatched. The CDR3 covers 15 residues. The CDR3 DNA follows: TGTGCCAGCAGCTTGCGCAGGGGGAATTACAATGAGCAGTTCTTC. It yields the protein CASSLRRGNYNEQFF.

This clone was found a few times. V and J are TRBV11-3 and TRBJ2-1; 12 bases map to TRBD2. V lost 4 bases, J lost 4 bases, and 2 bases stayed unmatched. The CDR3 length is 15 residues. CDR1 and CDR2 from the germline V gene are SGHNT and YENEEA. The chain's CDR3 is CASSSSGRVYNEQFF. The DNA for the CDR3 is TGTGCCAGCAGCTCTAGCGGGAGGGTATACAATGAGCAGTTCTTC.